The next 27 T cell receptor beta chains were all read from a single sample in a study of T cell responses to AZD1222 COVID-19 vaccine. The protocol was immunoSEQ multiplex PCR, while the TCRdb copy is restricted to in-frame clones and leaves out a portion. In the table there are more than 140,000 clones, more than 80% of which are singletons. The sample was peripheral blood, taken on day 0 of MenACWY control vaccination. The source is an adult in good health.

The V call is TRBV7-9, the J call TRBJ1-2, with TRBD1 matching over 8 bases. CDR3 length equals 15 residues. V lost 5 bases, J lost 6 bases, and 11 bases stayed unmatched. From germline, CDR1 is SEHNR and CDR2 FQNEAQ (reference sequence). CDR3: CASSPPGPGGNGYTF. The CDR3 nucleotides are TGTGCCAGCAGCCCTCCTGGGCCAGGGGGCAATGGCTACACCTTC. Full variable domain (remainder filled in from reference TRBV7-9 and TRBJ1-2): DTGVSQNPRHKITKRGQNVTFRCDPISEHNRLYWYRQTLGQGPEFLTYFQNEAQLEKSRLLSDRFSAERPKGSFSTLEIQRTEQGDSAMYLCASSPPGPGGNGYTFGSGTRLTVV.

This clone was detected only once. The CDR3 DNA is TGTGCCAGCAGGGACAGGGGTAACACTGAAGCTTTCTTT. Translating gives CASRDRGNTEAFF. This rearrangement joins TRBV6-5 to TRBJ1-1, with 9 bases matching TRBD1. The CDR3 spans 13 residues. Germline CDR1 and CDR2: MNHEY and SVGAGI. With 6 bases clipped from V and 2 bases from J, the junction kept 1 base outside the gene matches.

The chain recombines TRBV27 with TRBJ1-6; D unclear. Trimming shortened V by 5 bases and J by 4 bases, and 6 bases separated the two germline ends. CDR3 size: 13 residues. Germline CDR1 MNHEY, CDR2 SMNVEV (reference sequence). The CDR3 DNA is TGTGCCAGCAGTCTCGCGTATAATTCACCCCTCCACTTT. Residues: CASSLAYNSPLHF.

The chain joins TRBV5-1 to TRBJ1-2, with 9 bases identical to TRBD1. The CDR3 runs to 16 residues. CDR1 is SGHRS, CDR2 YFSETQ, per germline. With V trimmed by 0 bases and J by 6 bases, 9 bases remained unmatched. The CDR3 spells CASSLVGTGSVDGYTF. In nucleotides, the CDR3 is TGCGCCAGCAGCTTGGTGGGGACAGGGTCCGTGGATGGCTACACCTTC.

CDR3 DNA sequence: TGTGCCAGCAGCCAAACAAGGGGCACGGAGTACTTC. Its protein is CASSQTRGTEYF. V and J are TRBV3-1 (or the pseudogene TRBV3-2) and TRBJ2-7; D is perhaps TRBD1 (5 bases). This CDR3 has 12 residues. The germline V and J ends were trimmed by 2 bases and 11 bases, with 13 bases remaining between them. Germline V CDR1 and CDR2: LGHDT, YNNKEL (reference sequence).

The chain employs TRBV5-6 and TRBJ1-2; 8 nucleotides match TRBD1. The CDR3 totals 14 residues. Germline trimming cut 1 base from V and 7 bases from J; bases unmatched to any gene: 6. In germline, CDR1 is SGHDT, CDR2 YYEEEE. CDR3 sequence reads: CASSLTQGATGYTF. The CDR3 DNA reads as TGTGCCAGCAGCTTGACGCAGGGGGCTACTGGCTACACCTTC.

J is TRBJ2-5 and V is TRBV5-4; 9 positions agree with TRBD2. CDR1 SGHNT and CDR2 YYREEE come from the germline V gene (reference sequence). J lost 2 bases, V lost 4 bases, and 6 bases had no gene match. This CDR3 is built from 15 residues. The CDR3 sequence is CASSKQTSGQETQYF. CDR3 DNA sequence: TGTGCCAGCAGCAAGCAGACTAGCGGACAAGAGACCCAGTACTTC.

The V call is TRBV4-1, the J call TRBJ2-5, with a tentative D call TRBD1 (6 bases). The CDR3 runs 13 residues. Deletions cut 2 bases from V and 4 bases from J, with 8 bases between. From germline, CDR1 is MGHRA and CDR2 YSYEKL. In DNA, the CDR3 is TGCGCCAGCAGCCAAAACAGGGTAGAGACCCAGTACTTC. It yields the protein CASSQNRVETQYF.

V and J are TRBV10-3 and TRBJ2-3; D possibly matches TRBD1 or TRBD2 (5 bases each). This CDR3 has 14 amino acids. CDR1 is ENHRY, CDR2 SYGVKD, per germline. Between the trimmed V and J ends, which lost 8 bases and 2 bases, there was a span of 14 bases. The CDR3 DNA follows: TGTGCCATCGGGGTCCCTGGGACCACAGATACGCAGTATTTT. Protein product: CAIGVPGTTDTQYF.

The chain has TRBV5-4 and TRBJ2-1; D is unclear. Germline V gene data show CDR1 as SGHNT and CDR2 as YYREEE (reference sequence). The V and J ends lost 3 bases and 0 bases respectively, with 7 bases between them. There are 14 residues in the CDR3. CDR3 sequence (DNA): TGTGCCAGCAGCTCCCCGAGCTCCTACAATGAGCAGTTCTTC. Protein sequence: CASSSPSSYNEQFF.

The rearrangement uses TRBV4-2 and TRBJ2-3; D is ambiguous. Per germline, CDR1 LGHNA and CDR2 YNFKEQ. The CDR3 length is 15 residues. V was shortened by 3 bases and J by 0 bases, with 10 bases between the two germline ends. CDR3 nucleotide sequence: TGTGCCAGCAGCCAGAGACGGCGGAGCACAGATACGCAGTATTTT. This gives the protein CASSQRRRSTDTQYF.

The chain employs TRBV7-3 and TRBJ2-7; D is possibly TRBD1 (5 bases). The CDR3 runs 14 residues. Trimming took 1 base from V and 4 from J, leaving 11 bases between them. Germline CDR1 reads SGHTA; CDR2 reads FQGTGA. CDR3 amino acids: CASSLKGNSYEQYF. In nucleotides, the CDR3 is TGTGCCAGCAGCTTAAAGGGGAATTCTTACGAGCAGTACTTC.

The rearrangement uses TRBV6-1 and TRBJ2-1; 8 bases align to TRBD2. Germline V gene data show CDR1 as MNHNS and CDR2 as SASEGT. The CDR3 extends over 15 amino acids. V was clipped by 2 bases and J by 5 bases; unmatched bases: 5. The chain's CDR3 is CASSERTSHDNEQFF. In DNA form, the CDR3 reads TGTGCCAGCAGTGAAAGGACTAGCCACGACAATGAGCAGTTCTTC.

The chain recombines TRBV28 with TRBJ2-7; D is tentatively TRBD1 or TRBD2 (5 bases each). The CDR3 is 13 residues long. Trimming took 5 bases from V and 3 from J, leaving 11 bases between them. Germline V gives CDR1 MDHEN, CDR2 SYDVKM. CDR3 sequence (DNA): TGTGCCAGCAGTACGGTGGGGGTCTACGAGCAGTACTTC. Translation gives CASSTVGVYEQYF.

V gene TRBV5-1 combines with J gene TRBJ1-1; TRBD1 might be the D (5 bases). The germline V gene has CDR1 SGHRS and CDR2 YFSETQ. The CDR3 covers 14 residues. The ends were cut back, 2 bases at V and 1 base at J, with 9 bases in the middle. This CDR3 reads CASSFRDPNTEAFF. The DNA of the CDR3 is TGCGCCAGCAGCTTCCGGGACCCGAACACTGAAGCTTTCTTT.

This chain uses TRBV2 with TRBJ1-1, with D tentatively TRBD1 (6 bases). The CDR3 loop spans 12 amino acids. The germline CDR1 and CDR2 sequences are SNHLY and FYNNEI. V lost 8 bases and J lost 10, with 17 bases in between. The DNA for the CDR3 is TGTGCCAGCCATCCGTGGGGGGCCGGAGCTTTCTTT. Encoded protein: CASHPWGAGAFF.

This chain links TRBV29-1 with TRBJ1-2; no clear D gene. Trimming cost V 4 bases and J 5 bases, with 11 bases left between them. The CDR3 loop spans 12 amino acids. Germline V CDR1 and CDR2: SQVTM, ANQGSEA. CDR3 in DNA: TGCAGCGTTGTGGGCTTTTCTTATGGCTACACCTTC. As protein: CSVVGFSYGYTF.

The genes are TRBV10-3 and TRBJ2-7; maybe TRBD2 (5 bases). This CDR3 is built from 15 residues. V lost 3 bases, J lost 2 bases, and 14 bases lay in between. Germline-derived CDR1 and CDR2 are ENHRY and SYGVKD. The CDR3 loop reads CAISDWERETYEQYF. CDR3 sequence (DNA): TGTGCCATCAGTGATTGGGAACGGGAAACCTACGAGCAGTACTTC.

The CDR3 spells CSAGSHRSGANVLTF. In DNA, the CDR3 is TGCAGCGCCGGGAGTCATCGCTCTGGGGCCAACGTCCTGACTTTC. The chain has TRBV29-1 and TRBJ2-6; a weak D match, TRBD2 (6 bases). The CDR3 runs 15 residues. Germline V lookup: CDR1 SQVTM, CDR2 ANQGSEA. Trimming took off 7 bases at V and 0 bases at J, with 13 bases between the two ends.

This chain uses TRBV18 with TRBJ1-6, with 8 nucleotides matching TRBD1. Germline V gene lookup returns CDR1 KGHSH and CDR2 LQKENI. V dropped 3 bases and J dropped 7; count of bases not matched to a gene: 2. The CDR3 sequence is 14 residues long. The CDR3 is CASSPGTGNSPLHF. DNA for the CDR3: TGTGCCAGCTCACCCGGGACAGGAAATTCACCCCTCCACTTT.

In this sample, this clone turned up a few times. The genes are TRBV28 and TRBJ1-2, with 11 nucleotides matching TRBD1. Germline assignment: CDR1 MDHEN and CDR2 SYDVKM. The trim removed 5 bases at V and 1 base at J, leaving 12 bases unmatched. This CDR3 has 18 amino acids. CDR3 amino acids: CASSRWDRGVDGNYGYTF. The CDR3 bases are TGTGCCAGCAGTCGGTGGGACAGGGGGGTGGATGGTAACTATGGCTACACCTTC.

The sample holds a few counts of this clone. The V gene is TRBV5-1, the J gene TRBJ2-3, with 11 nucleotides matching TRBD2. The CDR3 consists of 15 residues. Germline V lookup: CDR1 SGHRS, CDR2 YFSETQ. V lost 1 base and J lost 6; bases outside the gene matches: 4. The CDR3 sequence is CASSLPSGGPDTQYF. For the CDR3, the DNA is TGCGCCAGCAGCTTGCCTAGCGGGGGGCCGGATACGCAGTATTTT.

The chain links TRBV6-5 to TRBJ2-7; possibly TRBD2 for D (5 bases). V lost 6 bases and J 7 bases, leaving 16 bases between the germline ends. Germline CDR1 reads MNHEY; CDR2 reads SVGAGI. The CDR3 extends over 13 amino acids. CDR3 in DNA: TGTGCCAGCAGACCTGGAGGACTCCGGGAGCAGTACTTC. Its translation: CASRPGGLREQYF.

The chain couples TRBV7-7 to TRBJ2-7, with D possibly being TRBD1 (6 bases). Trimming shortened V by 2 bases and J by 0 bases, and 11 bases separated the two germline ends. CDR3 length: 15 residues. Germline values: CDR1 SSHAT, CDR2 FNYEAQ (reference sequence). Written as DNA, the CDR3 is TGTGCCAGCAGCTTATATCCGACAGGCTCCTACGAGCAGTACTTC. Translated: CASSLYPTGSYEQYF. The whole variable domain, filled in from reference TRBV7-7 and TRBJ2-7, reads GAGVSQSPRYKVTKRGQDVTLRCDPISSHATLYWYQQALGQGPEFLTYFNYEAQPDKSGLPSDRFSAERPEGSISTLTIQRTEQRDSAMYRCASSLYPTGSYEQYFGPGTRLTVT.

This rearrangement joins TRBV10-3 to TRBJ1-5; D remains ambiguous. Germline loops: CDR1 ENHRY, CDR2 SYGVKD. The CDR3 covers 13 residues. The CDR3 nucleotides read TGTGCTACCCGCGAGGGCCGCAATCAGCCCCAGCATTTT. Its translation is CATREGRNQPQHF.

This chain uses TRBV5-5 with TRBJ1-1, with D unresolved. CDR3 length: 14 amino acids. Per the germline V gene, CDR1 is SGHKS and CDR2 is YYEKEE (reference sequence). Trimming shortened V by 2 bases and J by 0 bases, and 8 bases separated the two germline ends. CDR3 DNA: TGTGCCAGCAGCTTCGAGACGGTGAACACTGAAGCTTTCTTT. It specifies CASSFETVNTEAFF.

The V call is TRBV19, the J call TRBJ1-2; D remains unclear. Trimming stripped 2 bases from V and 0 bases from J, with 16 bases between. The CDR3 is 17 residues long. CDR1 is LNHDA, CDR2 SQIVND, per germline (reference sequence). The CDR3 bases are TGTGCCAGTAGTATAAGAATGGGCAGCCGATCTAACTATGGCTACACCTTC. This codes for CASSIRMGSRSNYGYTF.